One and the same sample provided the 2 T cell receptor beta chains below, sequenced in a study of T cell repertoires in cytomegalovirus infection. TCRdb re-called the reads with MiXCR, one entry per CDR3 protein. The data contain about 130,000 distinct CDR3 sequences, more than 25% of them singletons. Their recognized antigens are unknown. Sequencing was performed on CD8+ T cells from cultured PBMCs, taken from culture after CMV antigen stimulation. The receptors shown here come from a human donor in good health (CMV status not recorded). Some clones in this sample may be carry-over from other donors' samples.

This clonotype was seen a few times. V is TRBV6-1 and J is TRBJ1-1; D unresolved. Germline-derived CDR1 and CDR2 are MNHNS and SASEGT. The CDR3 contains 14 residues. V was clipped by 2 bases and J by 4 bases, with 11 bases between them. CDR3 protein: CASSEWLRGTEAFF. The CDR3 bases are TGTGCCAGCAGTGAATGGCTTCGGGGCACTGAAGCTTTCTTT.

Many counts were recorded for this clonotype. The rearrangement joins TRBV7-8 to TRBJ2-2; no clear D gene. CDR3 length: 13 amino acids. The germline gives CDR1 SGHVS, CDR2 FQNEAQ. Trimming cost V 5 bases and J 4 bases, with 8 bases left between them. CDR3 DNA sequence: TGTGCCAGCAGCCCCAGCTTCACCGGGGAGCTGTTTTTT. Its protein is CASSPSFTGELFF.